This T cell receptor beta chain was sequenced for a study of blood T cell repertoires in COVID-19. Looking at the study overall: Samples came from the United States, Italy and Spain, spanning acute and convalescent COVID-19. Sample material is recorded as cDNA or gDNA derived from T cells, B-cell-depleted T cells, or PBMCs.

Germline CDR1 reads MNHEY; CDR2 reads SMNVEV (reference sequence). CDR3 length: 14 amino acids. The V and J ends lost 5 bases and 2 bases respectively, with 12 bases between them. Authors' analysis steps: Estimated nucleated cell counts came from reference gene primer amplification. The repertoire was sequenced with immunoSEQ multiplex PCR; TCRdb's copy has only in-frame clones and lacks some. V, J and clone size reflect that table, while D and trimming were determined from the DNA. Seen here are 150,000 or so clones, 85% observed once, and the top ten hold roughly 2.9%. The V gene is TRBV27, the J gene TRBJ2-5; the D is unclear. Sequenced material: peripheral blood. The TCR originated in a woman between 40 and 55 years old with active or convalescent COVID-19. The CDR3 DNA reads TGTGCCAGCAGTCCGACGGTACTACAAGAGACCCAGTACTTC. This codes for CASSPTVLQETQYF.